The 20 T cell receptor beta chains presented below share a single source sample, sequenced in a study of neurological immune-mediated disorders. TCRdb redid the calling of the 5' RACE reads with MiXCR, one entry per CDR3 protein. The sample lists 20,000 to 30,000 distinct CDR3 sequences; over 6.5% were seen once. Sequencing input: PBMCs. The receptors stem from a woman between 35 and 50 years old in good health.

This clonotype was observed many times. This chain joins TRBV5-1 and TRBJ1-4, with a tentative D call TRBD1 (6 bases). This CDR3 contains 15 residues. The germline V gene encodes CDR1 SGHRS and CDR2 YFSETQ. Trimming shortened V by 0 bases and J by 8 bases, and 14 bases separated the two germline ends. In DNA form, the CDR3 reads TGCGCCAGCAGCTTGGGGTTCGGCGGGGGCGAAAAACTGTTTTTT. This translates into CASSLGFGGGEKLFF. The complete variable domain, with remaining parts taken from reference TRBV5-1 and TRBJ1-4, reads KAGVTQTPRYLIKTRGQQVTLSCSPISGHRSVSWYQQTPGQGLQFLFEYFSETQRNKGNFPGRFSGRQFSNSRSEMNVSTLELGDSALYLCASSLGFGGGEKLFFGSGTQLSVL.

This clonotype was detected many times. The CDR3 nucleotides are TGTGCCAGCAGTTTTTACCGCACCTACAATGAGCAGTTCTTC. Translating gives CASSFYRTYNEQFF. The rearrangement uses TRBV27 and TRBJ2-1, with no clear D. The V gene's germline CDR1 is MNHEY and CDR2 SMNVEV (reference sequence). V was trimmed by 3 bases and J by 2 bases, leaving 8 bases between them. This CDR3 has 14 residues.

In its sample, this clonotype was seen many times. The genes are TRBV20-1 and TRBJ2-1; 7 bases map to TRBD1. This CDR3 comprises 11 residues. The V gene's germline CDR1 is DFQATT and CDR2 SNEGSKA (reference sequence). Trimming at V came to 6 bases and at J to 9 bases, leaving 5 bases not matched to a gene. The CDR3 DNA reads as TGCAGTGCGCACAGGGGCGGTGAGCAGTTCTTC. As protein: CSAHRGGEQFF.

This clonotype showed up many times. The V call is TRBV11-3, the J call TRBJ2-2, with TRBD2 identical over 8 bases. The ends lost 2 bases at V and 8 bases at J; junction bases unmatched: 7. The CDR3 contains 15 residues. The germline V gene has CDR1 SGHNT and CDR2 YENEEA. The DNA of the CDR3 is TGTGCCAGCAGCTTACCAGGACTAGCAGCAGGGGAGCTGTTTTTT. Encoded protein: CASSLPGLAAGELFF.

This clonotype has a count of ten or more. The chain is built from TRBV3-1 and TRBJ2-3, with D unresolved. Trimming took 1 base from V and 0 from J, leaving 14 bases between them. The CDR3 is 17 amino acids. Germline loops: CDR1 LGHDT, CDR2 YNNKEL (reference sequence). The CDR3, as DNA: TGTGCCAGCAGCCAAGGGATTATAGGGTCTAGCACAGATACGCAGTATTTT. Amino acid sequence: CASSQGIIGSSTDTQYF.

This clonotype was detected many times. The chain links TRBV20-1 to TRBJ1-6, with a possible D match to TRBD1 (5 bases). V was cut by 1 base and J by 6 bases, with 16 bases left in between. Germline loops: CDR1 DFQATT, CDR2 SNEGSKA (reference sequence). The length of the CDR3 is 16 residues. The CDR3: CSARVTGTNFNSPLHF. CDR3 nucleotide sequence: TGCAGTGCTAGAGTAACCGGGACCAACTTTAATTCACCCCTCCACTTT.

This clonotype was counted at least ten times. The chain has TRBV6-1 and TRBJ2-5; 7 nucleotides agree with TRBD1. This CDR3 is 14 amino acids long. In germline, CDR1 is MNHNS, CDR2 SASEGT. Losses at the gene ends were 7 bases for V and 2 bases for J; bases not matched to a gene: 7. CDR3 amino acids: CASNQGTVQETQYF. The CDR3, as DNA: TGTGCCAGCAACCAGGGGACAGTACAAGAGACCCAGTACTTC.

This clonotype appeared many times. The chain employs TRBV19 and TRBJ1-1, with 7 bases aligning to TRBD1. The CDR3 extends over 15 amino acids. J gave up 0 bases and V 3 bases, and 4 bases lay outside the gene matches. Germline lookup yields CDR1 LNHDA and CDR2 SQIVND (reference sequence). The CDR3 region is CASSMGQRLNTEAFF. CDR3 sequence (DNA): TGTGCCAGTAGTATGGGACAGCGCTTGAACACTGAAGCTTTCTTT.

This clonotype was seen ten or more times. The V call is TRBV18, the J call TRBJ1-2; no definite D call. Germline-derived CDR1 and CDR2 are KGHSH and LQKENI. This CDR3 contains 13 residues. The germline V and J ends were trimmed by 3 bases and 6 bases, with 11 bases remaining between them. CDR3 nucleotides: TGTGCCAGCTCACCTCTGGACGTTGATGGCTACACCTTC. Protein: CASSPLDVDGYTF.

This clonotype was counted ten times or more. The rearrangement uses TRBV6-2 or TRBV6-3 and TRBJ2-7; 7 positions match TRBD2. The germline V gene has CDR1 MNHEY and CDR2 SVGEGT. This CDR3 is 17 amino acids long. The ends lost 0 bases at V and 5 bases at J; junction bases unmatched: 13. Here the CDR3 reads CASSYSYPGREDHEQYF. CDR3 nucleotides: TGTGCCAGCAGTTACTCGTATCCGGGACGGGAGGATCACGAGCAGTACTTC.

In its sample, this clonotype was seen many times. This chain connects TRBV5-1 to TRBJ1-1; 8 nucleotides match TRBD1. The CDR3 covers 14 residues. The J segment lost 1 base and the V segment lost 2 bases, leaving 1 base of the junction unmatched. Germline CDR1 SGHRS, CDR2 YFSETQ. The CDR3 region is CASSFGTGNTEAFF. CDR3 coding DNA: TGCGCCAGCAGCTTTGGGACAGGGAACACTGAAGCTTTCTTT.

This clonotype has ten or more counts. V and J are TRBV5-1 and TRBJ2-3; D gene unclear. CDR3 length: 15 residues. Germline values: CDR1 SGHRS, CDR2 YFSETQ. V was trimmed by 0 bases and J by 1 base, leaving 9 bases between them. In nucleotides, the CDR3 is TGCGCCAGCAGCTTGGGGCCAAAAGGCACAGATACGCAGTATTTT. Protein: CASSLGPKGTDTQYF.

Many counts were recorded for this clonotype. The V call is TRBV5-1, the J call TRBJ2-5; 11 nucleotides line up with TRBD2. CDR1 and CDR2 from the germline V gene are SGHRS and YFSETQ. CDR3 length: 17 amino acids. Trimming took 0 bases from V and 4 from J; bases not matched to a gene: 8. The DNA of the CDR3 is TGCGCCAGCAGCTTGGCGGATAGCGGGAGGGCGAGAGAGACCCAGTACTTC. Its protein product is CASSLADSGRARETQYF. The variable domain in full, with the rest retrieved from reference TRBV5-1 and TRBJ2-5, is KAGVTQTPRYLIKTRGQQVTLSCSPISGHRSVSWYQQTPGQGLQFLFEYFSETQRNKGNFPGRFSGRQFSNSRSEMNVSTLELGDSALYLCASSLADSGRARETQYFGPGTRLLVL.

The chain has TRBV4-3 and TRBJ2-2, with D perhaps matching TRBD2 (6 bases). The V end was cut by 8 bases, the J end by 3 bases, with 13 bases between. Germline V gene data show CDR1 as LGHNA and CDR2 as YSLEER. The CDR3 has 14 residues. DNA for the CDR3: TGCGCCAGCGGCGGAGGGGTGGACACCGGGGAGCTGTTTTTT. Amino acid sequence: CASGGGVDTGELFF.

This clonotype ranks as medium-sized (0.01 to 0.1%). The V and J genes are TRBV7-8 and TRBJ2-2, with D uncertain. The CDR3 is 16 residues long. Trimming pared 1 base from V and 0 bases from J, leaving 9 bases between. The germline V gene encodes CDR1 SGHVS and CDR2 FQNEAQ. This CDR3 reads CASSLGGRSNTGELFF. DNA of the CDR3: TGTGCCAGCAGCTTAGGCGGCCGTTCGAACACCGGGGAGCTGTTTTTT.

This clonotype appeared many times. The chain carries TRBV29-1 and TRBJ1-1, with 9 bases fitting TRBD1. The V and J ends lost 1 base and 1 base, in that order; junction bases with no gene match: 1. This CDR3 spans 14 amino acids. Germline CDR1 is SQVTM and CDR2 is ANQGSEA. The CDR3 is CSVEVQGANTEAFF. The CDR3 nucleotides read TGCAGCGTTGAAGTACAGGGGGCGAACACTGAAGCTTTCTTT.

This clonotype qualifies as medium-sized. The chain uses TRBV29-1 and TRBJ1-5, with 10 bases identical to TRBD1. V was clipped by 6 bases and J by 6 bases; unmatched bases: 5. Germline V CDR1 and CDR2: SQVTM, ANQGSEA. The CDR3 length is 13 residues. The CDR3 DNA is TGCAGCGTGGGGACAGGGGAGACTCAGCCCCAGCATTTT. It codes for CSVGTGETQPQHF. The variable domain in full, completed from reference TRBV29-1 and TRBJ1-5, reads SAVISQKPSRDICQRGTSLTIQCQVDSQVTMMFWYRQQPGQSLTLIATANQGSEATYESGFVIDKFPISRPNLTFSTLTVSNMSPEDSSIYLCSVGTGETQPQHFGDGTRLSIL.

This clonotype was seen at least ten times. The rearrangement links TRBV20-1 to TRBJ1-5; a weak D match, TRBD1 (5 bases). The CDR3 extends over 14 amino acids. Between the trimmed V and J ends, which lost 3 bases and 4 bases, there was a span of 13 bases. From germline, CDR1 is DFQATT and CDR2 SNEGSKA (reference sequence). The CDR3 reads CSASPGSRNQPQHF. The CDR3 bases are TGCAGTGCTAGTCCAGGGTCCCGTAATCAGCCCCAGCATTTT.

This clonotype was counted many times. This chain uses TRBV7-6 with TRBJ2-1; 9 bases match TRBD1. The CDR3 spans 14 residues. Trimming removed 1 base from V and 6 bases from J; junction bases left unmatched: 1. Per the germline V gene, CDR1 is SGHVS and CDR2 is FNYEAQ. The CDR3 spells CASSLGTGVNEQFF. For the CDR3, the DNA is TGTGCCAGCAGCTTAGGGACAGGGGTCAATGAGCAGTTCTTC.

This clonotype has a count of ten or more. In nucleotides, the CDR3 is TGTGCCAGCAGCGAGGGGACTAGCTTTCACACAGATACGCAGTATTTT. Translation: CASSEGTSFHTDTQYF. The V call is TRBV11-2, the J call TRBJ2-3, with 9 bases matching TRBD2. Germline loops: CDR1 SGHAT, CDR2 FQNNGV. The CDR3 consists of 16 residues. V dropped 5 bases and J dropped 2; count of bases not matched to a gene: 8.